This passage covers 11 T cell receptor beta chains from one sample sequenced in a study of T-cell reconstitution after alpha-beta-depleted transplantation in children. Using unique molecular identifiers, the investigators prepared the TCRbeta library. TCRdb reprocessed the PCR reads via MiXCR and lists one record per CDR3 protein. The top ten hold around 18% of the sample, which has approximately 70,000 distinct CDR3 sequences, roughly 4.9% seen once. This sample comprised PBMCs, mostly from graft donor cells, obtained 180 days after TCRalphabeta/CD19-depleted stem cell transplant. These receptors all come from a boy younger than two who had a stem cell transplant for acute myeloid leukemia, so the T cells may come from the graft donor.

This clonotype was picked up many times. In DNA, the CDR3 is TGCAGCCTATGGACAGGGTTGAGAGAAGATACGCAGTATTTT. Translation gives CSLWTGLREDTQYF. The chain carries TRBV29-1 and TRBJ2-3; 8 bases fit TRBD1. This CDR3 has 14 residues. Per the germline V gene, CDR1 is SQVTM and CDR2 is ANQGSEA. V shed 8 bases and J 5 bases; nucleotides not matched to a gene: 12.

The table lists this clonotype with many counts. This rearrangement joins TRBV12-3 or TRBV12-4 to TRBJ2-1, with D perhaps matching TRBD2 (6 bases). CDR3 size: 13 residues. Trimming removed 3 bases at V and 5 bases at J, with 8 bases between. The CDR3 is CASSFGGNNEQFF. The CDR3 DNA reads as TGTGCCAGCAGTTTCGGCGGGAACAATGAGCAGTTCTTC.

The V and J genes are TRBV7-2 and TRBJ1-2; D possibly corresponds to TRBD1 (5 bases). The V end lost 5 bases, the J end lost 8 bases, and 9 bases lay between the germline ends. The CDR3 loop spans 11 amino acids. CDR1 is SGHTA, CDR2 FQGNSA, per germline. CDR3 sequence (DNA): TGTGCCAGCAGCGCCAGGGACGGCTACACCTTC. Its translation: CASSARDGYTF.

At least ten counts were recorded for this clonotype. The chain links TRBV5-6 to TRBJ2-2, with 8 bases fitting TRBD2. This CDR3 spans 16 amino acids. V dropped 4 bases and J dropped 4; count of bases not matched to a gene: 9. Germline CDR1 is SGHDT and CDR2 is YYEEEE. The CDR3 nucleotides are TGTGCCAGCAGCGGATGGACTAGCTGGGGCACCGGGGAGCTGTTTTTT. Translated, it gives CASSGWTSWGTGELFF.

This clonotype has at least ten counts. This rearrangement joins TRBV20-1 to TRBJ1-6, with D tentatively TRBD1 (5 bases). CDR1 is DFQATT and CDR2 is SNEGSKA in the germline V gene (reference sequence). CDR3 length: 20 residues. Trimming left V 2 bases short and J 0 bases short, with 23 bases between. CDR3 sequence: CSARYDSLNSPRSYNSPLHF. CDR3 nucleotide sequence: TGCAGTGCTAGATACGACAGCCTTAACTCTCCCCGCTCCTATAATTCACCCCTCCACTTT.

This clonotype was seen ten or more times. The V call is TRBV3-1, the J call TRBJ1-2; no definite D call. The CDR3 sequence is 16 residues long. From germline, CDR1 is LGHDT and CDR2 YNNKEL (reference sequence). The ends were cut back, 1 base at V and 0 bases at J, with 12 bases in the middle. The CDR3 DNA is TGTGCCAGCAGCCAAGGAGGTGGGCCAGCTAACTATGGCTACACCTTC. It is translated as CASSQGGGPANYGYTF.

This clonotype showed up many times. The rearrangement links TRBV10-3 to TRBJ2-3; 12 bases align to TRBD2. The V gene's germline CDR1 is ENHRY and CDR2 SYGVKD. Trimming took 6 bases from V and 6 from J; bases not matched to a gene: 10. The CDR3 is 16 amino acids. The CDR3 DNA reads TGTGCCATCAGGAAGACTAGCGGGGGCGCGGAGGATACGCAGTATTTT. It codes for CAIRKTSGGAEDTQYF.

This clonotype was observed at least ten times. The chain links TRBV20-1 to TRBJ2-1, with D maybe TRBD2 (6 bases). Germline values: CDR1 DFQATT, CDR2 SNEGSKA (reference sequence). The CDR3 covers 10 residues. V was trimmed by 7 bases and J by 5 bases, leaving 6 bases between them. As DNA, the CDR3 is TGCAGTGTAGCGGACAATGAGCAGTTCTTC. Translating gives CSVADNEQFF.

Concerning this clonotype: Being one base from a much bigger clone, this may be a read error. The chain combines TRBV19 with TRBJ2-4; tentatively, D is TRBD2 (5 bases). The CDR3 length is 16 residues. Germline CDR1 reads LNHDA; CDR2 reads SQIVND (reference sequence). V was clipped by 6 bases and J by 5 bases, with 20 bases between them. The CDR3 protein is CASSRRGTLIENIQYF. In DNA, the CDR3 is TGTGCCAGTAGCCGCCGGGGAACGCTGATAGAAAACATTCAGTACTTC.

This clonotype has just a few counts. The chain couples TRBV12-3 or TRBV12-4 to TRBJ1-4; D is possibly TRBD1 (6 bases). This CDR3 has 18 amino acids. V lost 5 bases to trimming and J lost 0 bases, with 19 bases between them. The CDR3 spells CASSPLGQPSATNEKLFF. CDR3 DNA: TGTGCCAGCAGTCCTCTGGGACAACCTTCTGCAACTAATGAAAAACTGTTTTTT.

This clonotype was seen ten or more times. The chain combines TRBV20-1 with TRBJ2-7; 8 bases match TRBD1. The length of the CDR3 is 15 residues. The J segment lost 1 base and the V segment lost 0 bases, leaving 5 bases of the junction unmatched. Germline V gene data show CDR1 as DFQATT and CDR2 as SNEGSKA (reference sequence). The CDR3 is CSARDFRGRSYEQYF. CDR3 bases: TGCAGTGCTAGAGATTTCAGGGGGCGATCCTACGAGCAGTACTTC.